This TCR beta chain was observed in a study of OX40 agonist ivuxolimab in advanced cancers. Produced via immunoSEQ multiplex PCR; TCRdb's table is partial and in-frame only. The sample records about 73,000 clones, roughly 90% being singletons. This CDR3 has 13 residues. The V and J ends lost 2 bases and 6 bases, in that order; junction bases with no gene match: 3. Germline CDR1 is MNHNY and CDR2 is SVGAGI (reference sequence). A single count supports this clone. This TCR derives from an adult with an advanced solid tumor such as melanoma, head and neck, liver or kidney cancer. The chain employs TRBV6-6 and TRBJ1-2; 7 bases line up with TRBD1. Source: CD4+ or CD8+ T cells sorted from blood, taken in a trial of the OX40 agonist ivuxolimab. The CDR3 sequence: CASSYPTGNGYTF. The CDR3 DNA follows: TGTGCCAGCAGTTACCCGACAGGGAATGGCTACACCTTC.